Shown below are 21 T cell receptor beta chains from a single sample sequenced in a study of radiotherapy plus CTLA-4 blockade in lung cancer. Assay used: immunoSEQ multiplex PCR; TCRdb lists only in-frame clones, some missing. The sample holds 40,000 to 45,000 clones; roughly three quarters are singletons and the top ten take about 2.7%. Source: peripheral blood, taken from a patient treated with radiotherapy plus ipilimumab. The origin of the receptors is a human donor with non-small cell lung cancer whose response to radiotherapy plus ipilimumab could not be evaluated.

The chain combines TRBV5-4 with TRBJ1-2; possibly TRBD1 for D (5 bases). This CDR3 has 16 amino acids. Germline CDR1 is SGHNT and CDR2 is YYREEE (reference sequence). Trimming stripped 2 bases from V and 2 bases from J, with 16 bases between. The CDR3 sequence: CASSFNVGGDNYGYTF. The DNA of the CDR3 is TGTGCCAGCAGCTTTAATGTCGGAGGGGACAACTATGGCTACACCTTC.

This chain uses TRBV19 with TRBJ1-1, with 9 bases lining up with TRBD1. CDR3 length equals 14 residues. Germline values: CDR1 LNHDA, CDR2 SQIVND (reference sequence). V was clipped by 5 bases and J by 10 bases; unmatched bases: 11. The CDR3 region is CASSLIKTGGLAFF. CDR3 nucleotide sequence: TGTGCCAGTAGTCTGATAAAAACAGGGGGCCTAGCTTTCTTT. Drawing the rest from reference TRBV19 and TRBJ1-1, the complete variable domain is DGGITQSPKYLFRKEGQNVTLSCEQNLNHDAMYWYRQDPGQGLRLIYYSQIVNDFQKGDIAEGYSVSREKKESFPLTVTSAQKNPTAFYLCASSLIKTGGLAFFGQGTRLTVV.

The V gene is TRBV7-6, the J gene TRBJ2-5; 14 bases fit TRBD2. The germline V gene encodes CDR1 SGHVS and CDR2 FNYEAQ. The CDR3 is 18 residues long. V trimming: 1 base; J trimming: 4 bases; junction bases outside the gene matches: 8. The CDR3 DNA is TGTGCCAGCAGCTTAGGGCTGACTAGCGGGGGGGCCGGAGAGACCCAGTACTTC. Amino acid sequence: CASSLGLTSGGAGETQYF. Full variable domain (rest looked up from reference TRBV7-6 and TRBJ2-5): GAGVSQSPRYKVTKRGQDVALRCDPISGHVSLYWYRQALGQGPEFLTYFNYEAQQDKSGLPNDRFSAERPEGSISTLTIQRTEQRDSAMYRCASSLGLTSGGAGETQYFGPGTRLLVL.

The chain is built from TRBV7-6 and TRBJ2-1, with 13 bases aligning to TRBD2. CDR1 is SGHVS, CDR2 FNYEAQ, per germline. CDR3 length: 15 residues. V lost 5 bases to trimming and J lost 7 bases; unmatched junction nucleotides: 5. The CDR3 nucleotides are TGTGCCAGCAGCCTGGGACTAGCGGGATTAAATGAGCAGTTCTTC. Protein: CASSLGLAGLNEQFF. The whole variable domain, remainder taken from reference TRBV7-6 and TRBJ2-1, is GAGVSQSPRYKVTKRGQDVALRCDPISGHVSLYWYRQALGQGPEFLTYFNYEAQQDKSGLPNDRFSAERPEGSISTLTIQRTEQRDSAMYRCASSLGLAGLNEQFFGPGTRLTVL.

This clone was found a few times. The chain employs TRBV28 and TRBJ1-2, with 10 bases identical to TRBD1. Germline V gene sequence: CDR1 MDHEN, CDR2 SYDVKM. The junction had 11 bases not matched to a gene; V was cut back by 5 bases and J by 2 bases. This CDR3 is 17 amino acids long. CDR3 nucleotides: TGTGCCAGCAGTACCGTCGGGACAGGGGACAGAAACTATGGCTACACCTTC. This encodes CASSTVGTGDRNYGYTF.

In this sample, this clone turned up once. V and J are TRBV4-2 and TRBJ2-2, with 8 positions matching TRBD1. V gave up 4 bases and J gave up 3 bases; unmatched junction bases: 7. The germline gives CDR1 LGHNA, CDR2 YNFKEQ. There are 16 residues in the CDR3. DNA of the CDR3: TGTGCCAGCAGCCGACCAGGGGGCGCGGACACCGGGGAGCTGTTTTTT. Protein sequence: CASSRPGGADTGELFF.

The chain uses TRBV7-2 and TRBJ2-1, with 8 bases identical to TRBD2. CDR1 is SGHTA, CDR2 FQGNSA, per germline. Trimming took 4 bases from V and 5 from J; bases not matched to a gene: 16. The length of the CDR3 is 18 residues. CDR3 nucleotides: TGTGCCAGCAGCTCCAGGAGGCGCAGCGGGGGCATTAACAATGAGCAGTTCTTC. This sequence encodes CASSSRRRSGGINNEQFF.

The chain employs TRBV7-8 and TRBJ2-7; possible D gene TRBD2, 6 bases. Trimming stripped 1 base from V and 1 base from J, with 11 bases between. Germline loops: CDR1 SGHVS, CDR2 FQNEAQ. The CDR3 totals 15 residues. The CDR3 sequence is CASSLGRGSSYEQYF. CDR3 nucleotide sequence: TGTGCCAGCAGCTTAGGGCGGGGATCATCCTACGAGCAGTACTTC.

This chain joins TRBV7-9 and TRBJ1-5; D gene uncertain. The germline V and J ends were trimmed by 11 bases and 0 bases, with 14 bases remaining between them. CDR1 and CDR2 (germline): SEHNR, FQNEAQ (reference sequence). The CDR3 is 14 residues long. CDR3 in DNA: TGTGCCTCCCAAGGGAGGGATAGCAATCAGCCCCAGCATTTT. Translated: CASQGRDSNQPQHF.

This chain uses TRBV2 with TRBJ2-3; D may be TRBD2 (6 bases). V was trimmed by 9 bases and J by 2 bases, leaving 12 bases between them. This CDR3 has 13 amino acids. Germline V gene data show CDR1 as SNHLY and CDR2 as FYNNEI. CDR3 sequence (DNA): TGTGCCAGAGCCGGGAGAAACACAGATACGCAGTATTTT. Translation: CARAGRNTDTQYF.

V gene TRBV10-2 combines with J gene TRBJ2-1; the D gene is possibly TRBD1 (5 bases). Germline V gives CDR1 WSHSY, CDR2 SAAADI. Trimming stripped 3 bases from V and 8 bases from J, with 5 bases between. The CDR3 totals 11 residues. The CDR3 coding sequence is TGCGCCAGCAGTGAACAGGATGAGCAGTTCTTC. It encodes CASSEQDEQFF.

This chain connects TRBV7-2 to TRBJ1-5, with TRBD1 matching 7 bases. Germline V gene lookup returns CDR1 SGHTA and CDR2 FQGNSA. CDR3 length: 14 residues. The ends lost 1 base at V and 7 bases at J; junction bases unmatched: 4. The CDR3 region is CASSLGGGEQPQHF. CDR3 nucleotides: TGTGCCAGCAGCTTAGGAGGGGGCGAACAGCCCCAGCATTTT.

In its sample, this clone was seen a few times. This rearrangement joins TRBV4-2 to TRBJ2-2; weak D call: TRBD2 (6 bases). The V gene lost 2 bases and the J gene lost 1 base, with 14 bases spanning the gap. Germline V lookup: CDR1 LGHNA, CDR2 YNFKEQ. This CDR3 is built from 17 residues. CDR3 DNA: TGTGCCAGCAGCCAAAACGGGAGACGGCTGAACACCGGGGAGCTGTTTTTT. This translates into CASSQNGRRLNTGELFF.

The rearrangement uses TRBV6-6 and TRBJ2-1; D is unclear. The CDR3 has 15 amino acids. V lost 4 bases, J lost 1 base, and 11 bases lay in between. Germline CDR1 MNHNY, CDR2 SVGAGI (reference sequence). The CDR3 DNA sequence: TGTGCCAGCAGTTGGCAGGCCCTTTCCTACAATGAGCAGTTCTTC. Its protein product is CASSWQALSYNEQFF.

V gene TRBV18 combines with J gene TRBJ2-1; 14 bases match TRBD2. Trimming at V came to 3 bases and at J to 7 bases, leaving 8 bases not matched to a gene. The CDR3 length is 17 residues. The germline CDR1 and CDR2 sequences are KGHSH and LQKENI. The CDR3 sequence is CASSPRPGTSGSNEQFF. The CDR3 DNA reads TGTGCCAGCTCACCTCGGCCCGGGACTAGCGGGAGTAATGAGCAGTTCTTC.

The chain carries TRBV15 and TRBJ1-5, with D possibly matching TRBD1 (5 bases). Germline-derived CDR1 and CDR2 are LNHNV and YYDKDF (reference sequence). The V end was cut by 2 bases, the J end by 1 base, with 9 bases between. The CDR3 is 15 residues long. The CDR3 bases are TGTGCCACCAGCAGACAGGGTTTGAGCAATCAGCCCCAGCATTTT. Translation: CATSRQGLSNQPQHF.

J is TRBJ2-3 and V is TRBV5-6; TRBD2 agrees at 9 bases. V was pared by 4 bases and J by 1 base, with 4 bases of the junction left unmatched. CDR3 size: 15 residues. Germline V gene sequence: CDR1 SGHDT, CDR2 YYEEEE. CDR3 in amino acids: CASSPVAGGTDTQYF. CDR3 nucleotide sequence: TGTGCCAGCAGCCCGGTAGCGGGGGGCACAGATACGCAGTATTTT.

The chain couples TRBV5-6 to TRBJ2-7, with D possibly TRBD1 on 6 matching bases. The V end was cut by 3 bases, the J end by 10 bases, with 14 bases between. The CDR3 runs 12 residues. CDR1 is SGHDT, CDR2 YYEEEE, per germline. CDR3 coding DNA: TGTGCCAGCAGCTCTGTTGGGGACAAACAGTACTTC. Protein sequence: CASSSVGDKQYF.

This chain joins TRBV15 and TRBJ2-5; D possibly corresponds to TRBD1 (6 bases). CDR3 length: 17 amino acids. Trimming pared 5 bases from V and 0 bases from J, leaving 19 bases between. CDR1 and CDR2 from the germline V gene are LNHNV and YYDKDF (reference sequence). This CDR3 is CATSARGTGLYQETQYF. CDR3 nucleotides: TGTGCCACCAGCGCCCGAGGAACAGGGTTGTACCAAGAGACCCAGTACTTC. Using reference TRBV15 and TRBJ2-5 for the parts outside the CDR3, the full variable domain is DAMVIQNPRYQVTQFGKPVTLSCSQTLNHNVMYWYQQKSSQAPKLLFHYYDKDFNNEADTPDNFQSRRPNTSFCFLDIRSPGLGDTAMYLCATSARGTGLYQETQYFGPGTRLLVL.

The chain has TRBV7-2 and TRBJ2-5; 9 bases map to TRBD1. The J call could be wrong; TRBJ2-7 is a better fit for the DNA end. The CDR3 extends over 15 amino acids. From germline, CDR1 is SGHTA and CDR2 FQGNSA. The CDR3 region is CASSWTGAHSYEQYF. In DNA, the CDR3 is TGTGCCAGCAGCTGGACAGGGGCACACTCCTACGAGCAGTACTTC.

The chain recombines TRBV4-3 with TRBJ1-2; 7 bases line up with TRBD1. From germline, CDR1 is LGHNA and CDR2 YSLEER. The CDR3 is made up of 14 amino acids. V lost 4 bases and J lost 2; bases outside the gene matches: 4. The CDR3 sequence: CASSRQTGNYGYTF. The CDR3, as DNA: TGCGCCAGCAGCCGACAGACAGGGAACTATGGCTACACCTTC.